This paragraph reports one TCR beta chain. Its antigen is not yet known. There are no base qualities to consult, and no much larger clone falls within one base. The library was prepared using PCR. TCRdb names Illumina HiSeq 2500 as the instrument used. To reduce PCR and sequencing biases, unique molecular identifiers were built into the TCR beta cDNA libraries. Approximately 500,000 cDNA molecules were obtained for every 1 to 10 million input T cells, so each molecule roughly corresponded to one T cell. The patient libraries were prepared and sequenced with the same protocol used for the earlier healthy control dataset. Within a given batch, samples were prepared together, multiplexed and sequenced on the same HiSeq lane. On the authors' methods: Raw barcoded reads were processed with MIGEC, discarding single-read molecular identifier groups before consensus assembly and CDR3 extraction. Clonotype tables were post-analysed with VDJtools, normalizing diversity by down-sampling all datasets to the smallest sample size. To correct batch-related cross-sample contamination, repertoire overlap clustering matched CDR3 amino acid sequences but not nucleotide sequences. In TCRdb, the public reads were trimmed at Q25 with fastp and aligned with MiXCR, with productive beta chains retained. Each record represents a unique CDR3 protein, reported with the most common genes and DNA among its rows. None of the V and J calls come from the authors' own analysis; TCRdb made them. The table for this sample lists 650,000 to 850,000 distinct CDR3 sequences; roughly half of them were counted only once. The ten largest clonotypes hold about 4.5% of the sample.

The sample is drawn from a study of post-analysis software for immune sequencing data (dated by TCRdb to about 2015). Looking at the study overall: The recorded disease courses included relapsing-remitting, secondary progressive and progressive-relapsing multiple sclerosis, and some patients had no subtype annotation. The multiple sclerosis patient repertoires were compared with approximately 11 previously published healthy control repertoires from donors aged 6 to 25 years. A subset of samples was prepared in parallel using single-end sample barcoding, then pooled and co-amplified after Illumina adapter ligation. The paper as a whole reports these results and caveats: The multiple sclerosis patient group was slightly younger than the control group. When samples were clustered directly using the F measure, samples prepared in the same batch co-clustered strongly, which prompted a batch-effect correction. Multiple sclerosis patients had significantly lower normalized Chao1 diversity than controls, a result that suggests substantial peripheral T-cell clonal expansion.

To demonstrate the VDJtools post-analysis software, TCR beta repertoires were profiled from the peripheral blood of about a dozen young patients with multiple sclerosis. The multiple sclerosis patients were children and adolescents between about 6 and 16 years of age. This clonotype was sampled from a girl aged 10-17 years with multiple sclerosis. Sequenced sample: blood.

The bases read TGTGCCAGCAGTATACGACAGGGCTCCGGCAATGAGCAGTTCTTC. It is translated as CASSIRQGSGNEQFF. The chain is assembled from TRBV12-3 or TRBV12-4 and TRBJ2-1, with 7 middle bases fitting TRBD1. Compared with germline, V lacks 5 bases and J lacks 6 bases; bases without a gene match: 10. The CDR3 holds 15 amino acids from the cysteine to the phenylalanine. The CDR3 DNA has 45 bases and is translated from base 1.